What follows are 24 T cell receptor beta chains derived from one specimen sequenced in a study of shared clonotypes between healthy human individuals. Produced via immunoSEQ multiplex PCR; TCRdb's table is partial and in-frame only. Altogether some 530,000 clones are present, approximately 82% being singletons, with the ten largest covering approximately 12%. The sample comprised PBMCs. Every receptor here comes from a woman aged 40 to 50 in good health. Some clones in this sample may be carry-over from other donors' samples.

The chain employs TRBV5-1 and TRBJ1-3; D remains ambiguous. CDR3 length: 14 amino acids. Germline values: CDR1 SGHRS, CDR2 YFSETQ. V dropped 4 bases and J dropped 4 bases, with 12 bases sitting between them. The CDR3, as DNA: TGCGCCAGCAGCCTGGAGGGCAAGGGAAACACCATATATTTT. Protein: CASSLEGKGNTIYF.

The CDR3 spells CATSSFGPRPSQPQHF. Written as DNA, the CDR3 is TGTGCCACCAGCAGCTTCGGACCCCGACCCAGTCAGCCCCAGCATTTT. The V and J genes are TRBV15 and TRBJ1-5; no reliable D call. This CDR3 is 16 amino acids long. Trimming pared 3 bases from V and 6 bases from J, leaving 18 bases between. Germline values: CDR1 LNHNV, CDR2 YYDKDF (reference sequence). Looking up the rest from reference TRBV15 and TRBJ1-5 gives the full variable domain: DAMVIQNPRYQVTQFGKPVTLSCSQTLNHNVMYWYQQKSSQAPKLLFHYYDKDFNNEADTPDNFQSRRPNTSFCFLDIRSPGLGDTAMYLCATSSFGPRPSQPQHFGDGTRLSIL.

This clone was observed many times. Different DNA sequences within this sample yield the same CDR3. The J gene is TRBJ1-1, the V gene TRBV7-3; no definite D call. The ends were cut back, 2 bases at V and 1 base at J, with 5 bases in the middle. The CDR3 loop spans 13 amino acids. Germline CDR1 and CDR2: SGHTA and FQGTGA. The CDR3 coding sequence is TGTGCCAGCAGCTTATCCAGGAACACTGAAGCTTTCTTT. Translation: CASSLSRNTEAFF.

Comment on this clone: The sample carries other DNA sequences with the same CDR3. The V call is TRBV28, the J call TRBJ2-7; 12 bases fit TRBD2. Per germline, CDR1 MDHEN and CDR2 SYDVKM. The CDR3 totals 15 residues. V was pared by 5 bases and J by 4 bases, with 6 bases of the junction left unmatched. The CDR3 nucleotides are TGTGCCAGCAGTCCCCGGGGACTAGCGGGTTACGAGCAGTACTTC. Its translation is CASSPRGLAGYEQYF.

This clone was counted a single time. This may be a read error: a much more frequent sequence differs by one nucleotide. The V gene is TRBV11-2, the J gene TRBJ1-1; tentatively, D is TRBD1 (5 bases). The CDR3 extends over 15 amino acids. Per the germline V gene, CDR1 is SGHAT and CDR2 is FQNNGV. Here the CDR3 reads CASSTPGRKNTEASF. The CDR3 DNA sequence: TGTGCCAGCAGCACCCCGGGACGGAAGAACACTGAAGCTTCCTTT. Full variable domain (outside the CDR3, taken from reference TRBV11-2 and TRBJ1-1): EAGVAQSPRYKIIEKRQSVAFWCNPISGHATLYWYQQILGQGPKLLIQFQNNGVVDDSQLPKDRFSAERLKGVDSTLKIQPAKLEDSAVYLCASSTPGRKNTEASFGQGTRLTVV.

The chain's CDR3 is CASSMTRTSPLHF. The DNA for the CDR3 is TGTGCCAGCAGCATGACCCGGACCTCACCCCTCCACTTT. V gene TRBV11-3 combines with J gene TRBJ1-6; D ambiguous. Germline CDR1 SGHNT, CDR2 YENEEA. There are 13 residues in the CDR3. V shed 5 bases and J shed 10 bases, with 12 bases lying between them.

The chain links TRBV7-2 to TRBJ2-7; D ambiguous. V shed 0 bases and J shed 2 bases, with 5 bases lying between them. The CDR3 runs to 13 residues. Germline lookup yields CDR1 SGHTA and CDR2 FQGNSA. This CDR3 is CASSLAVTYEQYF. The CDR3, as DNA: TGTGCCAGCAGCTTAGCGGTGACCTACGAGCAGTACTTC.

V usage is TRBV19 and J usage is TRBJ2-5; 7 positions match TRBD1. The length of the CDR3 is 17 residues. Germline CDR1 and CDR2: LNHDA and SQIVND (reference sequence). After removal of 3 bases from V and 6 bases from J, the junction contained 16 bases not matched to a gene. The CDR3 sequence is CASSINRGLRGQKTQYF. The CDR3 coding sequence is TGTGCCAGTAGTATTAATAGGGGCTTGAGGGGGCAAAAGACCCAGTACTTC.

The chain joins TRBV5-4 to TRBJ1-2, with D tentatively TRBD1 (6 bases). Germline-derived CDR1 and CDR2 are SGHNT and YYREEE (reference sequence). Trimming took 1 base from V and 0 from J, leaving 16 bases between them. The CDR3 has 17 residues. The DNA for the CDR3 is TGTGCCAGCAGCTTGCGGCCAGGGGACATAGCTAACTATGGCTACACCTTC. Protein: CASSLRPGDIANYGYTF.

On this clone itself: The junction departs from germline at one end; a sequencing error may be responsible. CDR3 DNA sequence: TGTGCCAGCAGTCGATTGGGACTAGCGGGACTTAACTTC. Translating it yields CASSRLGLAGLNF. The chain recombines TRBV27 with TRBJ2-7; TRBD2 agrees at 13 bases. The V gene's germline CDR1 is MNHEY and CDR2 SMNVEV (reference sequence). There are 13 residues in the CDR3.

The chain couples TRBV29-1 to TRBJ2-5, with 12 nucleotides matching TRBD2. The junction had 5 bases not matched to a gene; V was cut back by 3 bases and J by 6 bases. The germline V gene has CDR1 SQVTM and CDR2 ANQGSEA. The CDR3 totals 14 residues. CDR3 bases: TGCAGCGTTGAGGGACTAGCGGGTTCCAAGACCCAGTACTTC. Translating it yields CSVEGLAGSKTQYF.

For the CDR3, the DNA is TGTGCCAGCAGGGTGGCGGGAGAGGACACCGGGGAGCTGTTTTTT. Amino acid sequence: CASRVAGEDTGELFF. The rearrangement links TRBV4-2 to TRBJ2-2; 7 bases line up with TRBD2. The CDR3 has 15 amino acids. The J segment lost 3 bases and the V segment lost 6 bases, leaving 7 bases of the junction unmatched. Germline V gene data show CDR1 as LGHNA and CDR2 as YNFKEQ.

Regarding this clone: A much larger clone is a single base away; this may be a read error. This same CDR3 is encoded by further DNA sequences in the sample. The chain recombines TRBV5-4 with TRBJ1-1; D is unclear. V lost 2 bases and J lost 0, with 5 bases in between. The V gene's germline CDR1 is SGHNT and CDR2 YYREEE (reference sequence). This CDR3 is 13 amino acids long. The CDR3 here is CASSLTVNTEAFF. The CDR3 nucleotides read TGTGCCAGCAGCTTAACAGTGAACACTGAAGCTTTCTTT.

The chain carries TRBV28 and TRBJ2-5; D possibly corresponds to TRBD2 (5 bases). V was shortened by 5 bases and J by 3 bases, with 13 bases between the two germline ends. CDR3 length: 14 residues. Germline CDR1 and CDR2: MDHEN and SYDVKM. The CDR3 DNA sequence: TGTGCCAGCAGTCTAAGCGGAACCAAAGAGACCCAGTACTTC. It yields the protein CASSLSGTKETQYF.

Concerning this clone: The identical CDR3 is also encoded by other nucleotide sequences in the sample. The chain employs TRBV5-4 and TRBJ2-7; 15 nucleotides align to TRBD2. Germline values: CDR1 SGHNT, CDR2 YYREEE (reference sequence). V trimming: 4 bases; J trimming: 6 bases; junction bases outside the gene matches: 8. CDR3 length equals 16 residues. In DNA, the CDR3 is TGTGCCAGCAGCCCTGGACTAGCGGGAGGGCCGTCCGAGCAGTACTTC. Translated, it gives CASSPGLAGGPSEQYF.

J is TRBJ1-2 and V is TRBV7-3; D not certain. Looked up from germline, CDR1 is SGHTA and CDR2 is FQGTGA. V was cut by 2 bases and J by 4 bases, with 8 bases left in between. This CDR3 contains 13 residues. CDR3 in amino acids: CASSLAAGYGYTF. The DNA for the CDR3 is TGTGCCAGCAGCTTAGCGGCAGGCTATGGCTACACCTTC.

The chain recombines TRBV28 with TRBJ2-3, with 7 bases that match TRBD2. Germline values: CDR1 MDHEN, CDR2 SYDVKM. CDR3 size: 16 residues. The V and J ends lost 2 bases and 4 bases, in that order; junction bases with no gene match: 9. The CDR3 DNA follows: TGTGCCAGCAGTTTAGTTGCGGGAGTATTGTCAGATACGCAGTATTTT. Protein sequence: CASSLVAGVLSDTQYF.

The chain links TRBV9 to TRBJ1-1, with D unresolved. From germline, CDR1 is SGDLS and CDR2 YYNGEE. V lost 0 bases, J lost 5 bases, and 14 bases lay in between. The CDR3 runs to 15 residues. As DNA, the CDR3 is TGTGCCAGCAGCGTAGTCCCCGGGGTACGGACTGAAGCTTTCTTT. Translating gives CASSVVPGVRTEAFF.

The J gene is TRBJ1-1, the V gene TRBV13; D unresolved. The CDR3 has 14 residues. From germline, CDR1 is PRHDT and CDR2 FYEKMQ (reference sequence). The V gene lost 1 base and the J gene lost 6 bases, with 12 bases spanning the gap. The CDR3 loop reads CASSLVPEHAEAFF. CDR3 sequence (DNA): TGTGCCAGCAGCTTAGTCCCTGAGCACGCTGAAGCTTTCTTT.

The V and J genes are TRBV9 and TRBJ1-3, with TRBD1 matching 7 bases. The ends lost 4 bases at V and 0 bases at J; junction bases unmatched: 10. The CDR3 runs 17 residues. The germline V gene has CDR1 SGDLS and CDR2 YYNGEE. In DNA, the CDR3 is TGTGCCAGCAGCATCCGGGACAGCCCTTACTCTGGAAACACCATATATTTT. Translation gives CASSIRDSPYSGNTIYF.

This sequence joins TRBV6-5 and TRBJ2-7, with a tentative D call TRBD1 (5 bases). V lost 6 bases and J 2 bases, leaving 11 bases between the germline ends. CDR1 is MNHEY, CDR2 SVGAGI, per germline. This CDR3 has 13 residues. The CDR3 DNA reads as TGTGCCAGCAGAACAGGTCCAGCCTACGAGCAGTACTTC. It codes for CASRTGPAYEQYF.

The chain employs TRBV15 and TRBJ2-3; D gene unclear. Per germline, CDR1 LNHNV and CDR2 YYDKDF (reference sequence). V lost 0 bases to trimming and J lost 0 bases, with 13 bases between them. This CDR3 has 17 amino acids. The CDR3 sequence: CATSREMWDPSTDTQYF. As DNA, the CDR3 is TGTGCCACCAGCAGAGAAATGTGGGATCCTAGCACAGATACGCAGTATTTT.

V is TRBV18 and J is TRBJ1-5; the match to TRBD1 covers 9 bases. J was trimmed by 1 base and V by 3 bases; bases with no gene match: 1. This CDR3 spans 15 amino acids. Germline CDR1 KGHSH, CDR2 LQKENI. CDR3 nucleotide sequence: TGTGCCAGCTCACCGGACAGGGGAAGCAATCAGCCCCAGCATTTT. This codes for CASSPDRGSNQPQHF. Combining the CDR3 with reference TRBV18 and TRBJ1-5 gives the whole variable domain NAGVMQNPRHLVRRRGQEARLRCSPMKGHSHVYWYRQLPEEGLKFMVYLQKENIIDESGMPKERFSAEFPKEGPSILRIQQVVRGDSAAYFCASSPDRGSNQPQHFGDGTRLSIL.

This sequence joins TRBV5-4 and TRBJ2-7, with 14 bases identical to TRBD2. The CDR3 is made up of 16 amino acids. Trimming removed 0 bases from V and 7 bases from J; junction bases left unmatched: 6. Germline values: CDR1 SGHNT, CDR2 YYREEE (reference sequence). CDR3 residues: CASSLGGLAGVGEQYF. DNA for the CDR3: TGTGCCAGCAGCTTGGGGGGACTAGCGGGAGTAGGTGAGCAGTACTTC.